Below, 17 T cell receptor beta chains from the same sample are listed, as sequenced in a study of tumor-infiltrating lymphocytes in primary liver carcinoma. Synthesis of TCR beta cDNA was carried out from 500 ng total RNA with a constant-region primer. TCR beta libraries came from three nested multiplex PCR rounds using slightly modified ARM-PCR. The two initial PCR rounds, around 11 cycles each, used TRBV1-TRBV30 forward and C-beta reverse primers. MiXCR, run by TCRdb on the multiplex PCR reads, gives a single entry per CDR3 protein. Of about 200,000 distinct CDR3 sequences detected, approximately 65% appear once; the ten largest clones hold around 7.1%. Germline DNA was also extracted, with blood RNA taken from unsorted whole blood. The specimen sequenced was peripheral blood. The receptor set was obtained from a woman aged 55 to 70 with primary liver carcinoma and hepatitis B virus infection.

This clonotype has more than one count but fewer than ten. This may arise from a read error, as a much more abundant clone is one base away. The V and J genes are TRBV10-3 and TRBJ2-7; D not certain. This CDR3 region has 14 residues. Germline V gene sequence: CDR1 ENHRY, CDR2 SYGVKD. This CDR3 reads CTISESTLAYEQYF. In DNA form, the CDR3 reads TGTACCATCAGTGAGTCGACATTGGCCTACGAGCAGTACTTC.

Note on this clonotype: Sequence at one end of the junction differs from germline and may be a read error. This rearrangement joins TRBV5-5 to TRBJ2-7; 8 nucleotides agree with TRBD1. This CDR3 spans 14 amino acids. Per the germline V gene, CDR1 is SGHKS and CDR2 is YYEKEE (reference sequence). CDR3 DNA: TGTGCCAGCAGCCTTCAGGGGGCGGCTCACGAGCAATACTTC. It encodes CASSLQGAAHEQYF.

The chain combines TRBV6-1 with TRBJ2-5; the match to TRBD2 covers 7 bases. The ends lost 3 bases at V and 4 bases at J; junction bases unmatched: 11. The CDR3 loop spans 16 amino acids. In germline, CDR1 is MNHNS, CDR2 SASEGT. For the CDR3, the DNA is TGTGCCAGCAGTGAGCTTGTGGGCGGGGGTACAGAGACCCAGTACTTC. Encoded protein: CASSELVGGGTETQYF.

The chain couples TRBV5-4 to TRBJ2-7; D remains unclear. Germline V lookup: CDR1 SGHNT, CDR2 YYREEE (reference sequence). V shed 0 bases and J shed 6 bases, with 10 bases lying between them. The CDR3 sequence is 13 residues long. CDR3 loop: CASSLGTRAEQYF. CDR3 coding DNA: TGTGCCAGCAGCTTGGGGACCCGAGCCGAGCAGTACTTC.

To note about this clonotype: This may be a read error: a much more frequent sequence differs by one nucleotide. The chain uses TRBV5-4 and TRBJ2-2; 7 bases are shared with TRBD1. Losses at the gene ends were 4 bases for V and 3 bases for J; bases not matched to a gene: 12. This CDR3 has 17 residues. The germline V gene has CDR1 SGHNT and CDR2 YYREEE (reference sequence). As DNA, the CDR3 is TGTGCCAGCAGCCAAAAACAGGGGTTAAGCTACACCGGGGAGCTGTTTTTT. Encoded protein: CASSQKQGLSYTGELFF. The whole variable domain, remainder taken from reference TRBV5-4 and TRBJ2-2, is ETGVTQSPTHLIKTRGQQVTLRCSSQSGHNTVSWYQQALGQGPQFIFQYYREEENGRGNFPPRFSGLQFPNYSSELNVNALELDDSALYLCASSQKQGLSYTGELFFGEGSRLTVL.

The chain combines TRBV11-2 with TRBJ2-3, with TRBD2 matching over 7 bases. The CDR3 spans 16 residues. Germline CDR1 reads SGHAT; CDR2 reads FQNNGV. V dropped 1 base and J dropped 3; count of bases not matched to a gene: 7. The CDR3 is CASSLVSSGVTDTQYF. For the CDR3, the DNA is TGTGCCAGCAGCTTAGTTTCTAGCGGAGTTACAGATACGCAGTATTTT.

The chain combines TRBV11-2 with TRBJ2-2; D remains unclear. CDR3 size: 18 residues. With 6 bases removed from V and 1 base from J, the gap between germline ends came to 21 bases. Germline CDR1 is SGHAT and CDR2 is FQNNGV. For the CDR3, the DNA is TGTGCCAGCAGAAGTTTACCGTGGCGCCTGGGGAACACCGGGGAGCTGTTTTTT. It encodes CASRSLPWRLGNTGELFF. Full variable domain (missing parts from reference TRBV11-2 and TRBJ2-2): EAGVAQSPRYKIIEKRQSVAFWCNPISGHATLYWYQQILGQGPKLLIQFQNNGVVDDSQLPKDRFSAERLKGVDSTLKIQPAKLEDSAVYLCASRSLPWRLGNTGELFFGEGSRLTVL.

As concerns this clonotype: This may stem from a read error, because a much larger clone lies one nucleotide away. The chain combines TRBV6-5 with TRBJ2-3, with D possibly called TRBD1 or TRBD2 (6 bases each). The CDR3 covers 16 residues. The V gene's germline CDR1 is MNHEY and CDR2 SVGAGI. The CDR3 here is CASSYRGRGRTDTQFF. The CDR3 nucleotides read TGTGCCAGCAGTTACAGGGGCCGGGGGAGGACAGATACGCAGTTTTTT.

This clonotype appeared once. At one end the junction does not follow the germline gene, possibly because of a read error. This chain uses TRBV11-2 with TRBJ2-7; 7 bases match TRBD2. The germline V gene has CDR1 SGHAT and CDR2 FQNNGV. This CDR3 is 15 amino acids long. CDR3 loop: CVSSLEGLYSYEQYF. CDR3 sequence (DNA): TGTGTCAGCAGCCTGGAGGGACTATACTCCTACGAGCAGTACTTC.

V usage is TRBV5-1 and J usage is TRBJ2-7, with D tentatively TRBD2 (6 bases). This CDR3 contains 14 residues. The V gene lost 2 bases and the J gene lost 3 bases, with 12 bases spanning the gap. The germline V gene has CDR1 SGHRS and CDR2 YFSETQ. DNA for the CDR3: TGCGCCAGCAGCTTACCGGGGGTGAACTACGAGCAGTACTTC. Protein sequence: CASSLPGVNYEQYF.

Worth noting for this clonotype: Because it lacks the conserved phenylalanine or tryptophan at the end, this CDR3 is likely a read error. This rearrangement joins TRBV11-2 to TRBJ1-3, with 8 bases fitting TRBD1. The ends lost 6 bases at V and 7 bases at J; junction bases unmatched: 5. Germline values: CDR1 SGHAT, CDR2 FQNNGV. This CDR3 spans 13 amino acids. CDR3 in amino acids: CASRRTGSNTIYY. CDR3 in DNA: TGTGCCAGCAGAAGGACAGGGTCGAACACCATATATTAT.

This chain connects TRBV28 to TRBJ2-1, with D unclear. Deletions cut 5 bases from V and 6 bases from J, with 5 bases between. The CDR3 consists of 11 residues. Germline V gives CDR1 MDHEN, CDR2 SYDVKM. The CDR3 protein is CASSQANEQFF. For the CDR3, the DNA is TGTGCCAGCAGTCAGGCCAATGAGCAGTTCTTC.

This CDR3 is CASRLTGGSTDTQYF. DNA of the CDR3: TGTGCCAGCAGATTGACAGGGGGGAGCACAGATACGCAGTATTTT. The rearrangement joins TRBV5-4 to TRBJ2-3; TRBD1 agrees at 9 bases. V dropped 5 bases and J dropped 0; count of bases not matched to a gene: 4. The CDR3 sequence is 15 residues long. Germline V gene sequence: CDR1 SGHNT, CDR2 YYREEE (reference sequence).

This chain joins TRBV19 and TRBJ1-5; TRBD1 might be the D (5 bases). V was pared by 1 base and J by 7 bases, with 11 bases between. The CDR3 loop spans 14 amino acids. The germline CDR1 and CDR2 sequences are LNHDA and SQIVND (reference sequence). The CDR3 loop reads CASSIAWGDQPQHF. The CDR3 nucleotides read TGTGCCAGTAGTATAGCCTGGGGGGACCAGCCCCAGCATTTT.

This clonotype has just a few counts. The chain recombines TRBV5-1 with TRBJ1-1; a weak D match, TRBD1 (6 bases). Germline assignment: CDR1 SGHRS and CDR2 YFSETQ. V gave up 4 bases and J gave up 1 base, with 11 bases separating them. CDR3 length: 14 amino acids. The CDR3 loop is CASSRQAQNTEAFF. DNA of the CDR3: TGCGCCAGCAGCCGACAGGCCCAGAACACTGAAGCTTTCTTT. Together with reference TRBV5-1 and TRBJ1-1, the CDR3 gives the full variable domain: KAGVTQTPRYLIKTRGQQVTLSCSPISGHRSVSWYQQTPGQGLQFLFEYFSETQRNKGNFPGRFSGRQFSNSRSEMNVSTLELGDSALYLCASSRQAQNTEAFFGQGTRLTVV.

The V gene is TRBV11-3, the J gene TRBJ2-1; D perhaps matches TRBD2 (6 bases). From germline, CDR1 is SGHNT and CDR2 YENEEA. The CDR3 length is 16 residues. For the CDR3, the DNA is TGTATCAGCAGCTTAGATGGGCAGGAGGGCCAGGATGAGCAGTTCTTC. Its translation: CISSLDGQEGQDEQFF.

This clonotype was seen ten or more times. The chain employs TRBV7-9 and TRBJ2-5; D uncertain. The CDR3 is 14 amino acids. V was cut by 2 bases and J by 2 bases, with 9 bases left in between. From germline, CDR1 is SEHNR and CDR2 FQNEAQ (reference sequence). The CDR3 nucleotides are TGTGCCAGCAGCTTACGTGCCCGGCAAGAGACCCAGTACTTC. As protein: CASSLRARQETQYF.